This T cell receptor (beta chain) emerged from a study of blood T cell repertoires in COVID-19. Study-wide context: The United States, Italy and Spain provided the acute and convalescent COVID-19 samples. The analysed material was cDNA or gDNA that came from T cells, B-cell-depleted T cells, or PBMCs.

Authors' analysis steps: Amplification from reference gene primers served as the basis for estimated nucleated cell counts. Generated by immunoSEQ multiplex PCR, the TCRdb table keeps only in-frame clones and is missing some. For V, J and clone size, that table is used; D and trimming come from the DNA. Here the sample spans about 490,000 clones, 80% to 90% being singletons. With regard to this clone: At one boundary the junction diverges from the germline segment, which might be a read error.

This CDR3 comprises 15 residues. CDR1 MDHEN and CDR2 SYDVKM come from the germline V gene. The sequencing input was peripheral blood. The chain employs TRBV28 and TRBJ1-3, with D tentatively TRBD1 (6 bases). This receptor was obtained from a human donor in a cohort sampled during active COVID-19. CDR3 sequence: CASRHPQGIGDTIYF. The CDR3 nucleotides read TGTGCCAGCAGACACCCGCAGGGGATTGGAGACACCATATATTTT.